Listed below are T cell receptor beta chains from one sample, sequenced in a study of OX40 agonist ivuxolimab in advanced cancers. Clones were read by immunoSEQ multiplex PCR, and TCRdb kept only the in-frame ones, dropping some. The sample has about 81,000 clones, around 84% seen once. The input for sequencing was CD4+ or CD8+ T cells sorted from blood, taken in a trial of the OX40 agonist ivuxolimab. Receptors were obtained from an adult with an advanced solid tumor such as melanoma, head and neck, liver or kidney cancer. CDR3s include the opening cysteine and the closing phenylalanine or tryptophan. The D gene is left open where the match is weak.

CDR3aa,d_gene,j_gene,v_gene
CAIRPGTSNTGELFF,NA,TRBJ2-2,TRBV10-3
CASGGGSGSEQYF,NA,TRBJ2-7,TRBV7-9
CASSSAFEQFF,NA,TRBJ2-1,TRBV7-2
CASSSSGGNYNEQFF,TRBD2,TRBJ2-1,TRBV6-5
CASSIYEGGQVGTDTQYF,NA,TRBJ2-3,TRBV19
CASSPEGVLNTEAFF,NA,TRBJ1-1,TRBV18
CASSHPGQGEYGYTF,TRBD1,TRBJ1-2,TRBV28
CASSRTGRTYEQYF,TRBD1,TRBJ2-7,TRBV14
CASSLRGAQETQYF,NA,TRBJ2-5,TRBV13
CASSFGRQAFF,NA,TRBJ1-1,TRBV27
CAWIRGTAGYGYTF,NA,TRBJ1-2,TRBV30
CASTSLAGGRVDTQYF,TRBD2,TRBJ2-3,TRBV27
CATSREGSGGDTDTQYF,TRBD2,TRBJ2-3,TRBV15
CASSGRQGAHEKLFF,TRBD1,TRBJ1-4,TRBV7-3
CASNQGNTEAFF,NA,TRBJ1-1,TRBV2
CASSSIMSRGETQYF,NA,TRBJ2-5,TRBV7-2
CASTPPGQGAMDEKLFF,TRBD1,TRBJ1-4,TRBV6-7
CASSFGGTQETQYF,TRBD2,TRBJ2-5,TRBV7-7